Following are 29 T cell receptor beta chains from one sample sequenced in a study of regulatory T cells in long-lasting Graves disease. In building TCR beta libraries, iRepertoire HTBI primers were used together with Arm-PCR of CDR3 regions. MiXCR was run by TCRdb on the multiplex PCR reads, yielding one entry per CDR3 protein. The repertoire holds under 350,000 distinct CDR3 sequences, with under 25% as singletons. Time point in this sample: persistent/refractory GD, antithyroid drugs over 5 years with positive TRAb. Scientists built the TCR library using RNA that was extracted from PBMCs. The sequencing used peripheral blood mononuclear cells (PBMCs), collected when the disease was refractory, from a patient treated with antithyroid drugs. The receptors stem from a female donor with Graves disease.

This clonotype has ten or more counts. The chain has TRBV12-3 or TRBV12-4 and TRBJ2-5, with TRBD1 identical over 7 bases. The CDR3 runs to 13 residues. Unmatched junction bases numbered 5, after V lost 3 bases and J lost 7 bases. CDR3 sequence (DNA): TGTGCCAGCAGTTTGGCAGGGGGTGGGACCCAGTACTTC. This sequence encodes CASSLAGGGTQYF.

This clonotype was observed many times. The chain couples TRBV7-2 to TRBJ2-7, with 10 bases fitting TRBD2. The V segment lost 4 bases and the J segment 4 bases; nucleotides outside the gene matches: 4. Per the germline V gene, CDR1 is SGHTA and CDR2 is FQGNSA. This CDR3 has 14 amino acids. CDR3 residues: CASSSGTSEYEQYF. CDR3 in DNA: TGTGCCAGCAGCTCCGGGACTAGCGAGTACGAGCAGTACTTC. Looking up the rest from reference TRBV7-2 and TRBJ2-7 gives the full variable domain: GAGVSQSPSNKVTEKGKDVELRCDPISGHTALYWYRQSLGQGLEFLIYFQGNSAPDKSGLPSDRFSAERTGGSVSTLTIQRTQQEDSAVYLCASSSGTSEYEQYFGPGTRLTVT.

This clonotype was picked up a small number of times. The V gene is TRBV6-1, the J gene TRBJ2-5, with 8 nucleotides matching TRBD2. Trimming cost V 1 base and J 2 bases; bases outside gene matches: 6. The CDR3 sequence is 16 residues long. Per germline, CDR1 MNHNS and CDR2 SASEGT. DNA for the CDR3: TGTGCCAGCAGTGAAGGTTTTACTAGCGGACAAGAGACCCAGTACTTC. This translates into CASSEGFTSGQETQYF.

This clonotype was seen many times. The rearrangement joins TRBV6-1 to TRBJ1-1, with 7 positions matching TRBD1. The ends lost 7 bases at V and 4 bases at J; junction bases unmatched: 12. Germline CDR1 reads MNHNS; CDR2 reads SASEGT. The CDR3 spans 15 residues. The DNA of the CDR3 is TGTGCCAGCATTCGACAGGGAAGGTTTGCCACTGAAGCTTTCTTT. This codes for CASIRQGRFATEAFF.

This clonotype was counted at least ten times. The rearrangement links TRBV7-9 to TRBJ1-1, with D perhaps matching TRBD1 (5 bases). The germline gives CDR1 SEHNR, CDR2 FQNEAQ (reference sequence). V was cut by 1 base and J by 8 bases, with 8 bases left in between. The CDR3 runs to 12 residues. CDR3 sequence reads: CASSLEPGEAFF. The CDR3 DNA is TGTGCCAGCAGCTTAGAGCCAGGGGAAGCTTTCTTT.

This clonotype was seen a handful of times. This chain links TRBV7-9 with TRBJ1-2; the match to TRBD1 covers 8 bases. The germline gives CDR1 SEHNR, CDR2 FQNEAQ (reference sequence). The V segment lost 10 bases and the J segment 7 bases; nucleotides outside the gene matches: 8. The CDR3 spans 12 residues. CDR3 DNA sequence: TGTGCCACCGGTGGACAGGGCTCTGGCTACACCTTC. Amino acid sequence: CATGGQGSGYTF.

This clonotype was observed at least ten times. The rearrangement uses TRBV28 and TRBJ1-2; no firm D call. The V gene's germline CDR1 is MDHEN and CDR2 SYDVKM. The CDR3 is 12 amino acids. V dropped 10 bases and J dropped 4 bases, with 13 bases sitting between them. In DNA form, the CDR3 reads TGTGCCACTTCACGACAACTCTATGGCTACACCTTC. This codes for CATSRQLYGYTF.

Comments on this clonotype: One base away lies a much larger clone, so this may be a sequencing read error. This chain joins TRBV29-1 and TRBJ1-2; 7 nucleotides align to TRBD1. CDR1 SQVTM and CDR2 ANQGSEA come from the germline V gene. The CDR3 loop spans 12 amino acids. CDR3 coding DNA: TGCAGCGTTGACCAGGGGGTCCATGGCTACGCCTTC. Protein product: CSVDQGVHGYAF.

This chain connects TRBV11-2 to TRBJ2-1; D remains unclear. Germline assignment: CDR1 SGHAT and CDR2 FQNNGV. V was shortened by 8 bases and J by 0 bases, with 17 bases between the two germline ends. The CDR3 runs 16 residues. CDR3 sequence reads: CASSHPRVSSYNEQFF. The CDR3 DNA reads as TGTGCCAGCTCCCACCCCCGGGTAAGCTCCTACAATGAGCAGTTCTTC.

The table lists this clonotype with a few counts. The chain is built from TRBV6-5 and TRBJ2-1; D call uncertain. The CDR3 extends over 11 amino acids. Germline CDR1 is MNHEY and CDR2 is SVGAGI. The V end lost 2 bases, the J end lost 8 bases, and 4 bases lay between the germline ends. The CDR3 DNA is TGTGCCAGCAGTTACGGGGATGAGCAGTTCTTC. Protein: CASSYGDEQFF.

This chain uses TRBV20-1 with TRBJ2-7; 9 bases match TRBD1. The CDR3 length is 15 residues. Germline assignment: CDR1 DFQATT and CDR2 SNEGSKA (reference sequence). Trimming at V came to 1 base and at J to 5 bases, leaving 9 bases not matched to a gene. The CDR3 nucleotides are TGCAGTGCTAGAGCTGGGACAGGGTCTAACCACGAGCAGTACTTC. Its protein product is CSARAGTGSNHEQYF.

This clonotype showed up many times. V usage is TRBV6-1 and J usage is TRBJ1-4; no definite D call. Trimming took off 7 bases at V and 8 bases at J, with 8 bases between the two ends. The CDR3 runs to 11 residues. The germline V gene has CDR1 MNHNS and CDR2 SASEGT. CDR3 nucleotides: TGTGCCAGCACTGACCGGGAAAAACTGTTTTTT. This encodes CASTDREKLFF.

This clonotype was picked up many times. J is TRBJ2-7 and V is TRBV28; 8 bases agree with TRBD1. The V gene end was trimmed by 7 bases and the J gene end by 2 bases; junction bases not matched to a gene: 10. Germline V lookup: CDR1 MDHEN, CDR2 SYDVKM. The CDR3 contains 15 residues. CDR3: CASNPPGQAAYEQYF. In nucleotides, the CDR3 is TGTGCCAGCAACCCCCCGGGACAGGCTGCCTACGAGCAGTACTTC. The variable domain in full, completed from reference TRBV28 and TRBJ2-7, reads DVKVTQSSRYLVKRTGEKVFLECVQDMDHENMFWYRQDPGLGLRLIYFSYDVKMKEKGDIPEGYSVSREKKERFSLILESASTNQTSMYLCASNPPGQAAYEQYFGPGTRLTVT.

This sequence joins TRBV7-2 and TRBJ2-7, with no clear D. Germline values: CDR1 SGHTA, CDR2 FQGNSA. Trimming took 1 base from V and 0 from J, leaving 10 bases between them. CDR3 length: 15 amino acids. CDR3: CASSLEGRSSYEQYF. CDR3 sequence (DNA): TGTGCCAGCAGCTTAGAGGGCAGGAGCTCCTACGAGCAGTACTTC.

The CDR3 coding sequence is TGTGCCAGCAGCCTGGGCAGAAACATTCAGTACTTC. Translated, it gives CASSLGRNIQYF. The rearrangement joins TRBV4-2 to TRBJ2-4; no clear D. The V gene's germline CDR1 is LGHNA and CDR2 YNFKEQ. The CDR3 totals 12 residues. Trimming pared 4 bases from V and 6 bases from J, leaving 7 bases between.

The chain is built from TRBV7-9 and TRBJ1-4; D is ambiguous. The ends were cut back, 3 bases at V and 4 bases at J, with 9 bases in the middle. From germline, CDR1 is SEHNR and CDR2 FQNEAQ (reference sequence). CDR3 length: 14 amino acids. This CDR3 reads CASSFRGDNEKLFF. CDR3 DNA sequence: TGTGCCAGCAGCTTTAGAGGTGATAATGAAAAACTGTTTTTT.

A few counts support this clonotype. In DNA form, the CDR3 reads TGTGCCAGTAGTATAGATATGGCGAACACTGAAGCTTTCTTT. This translates into CASSIDMANTEAFF. The chain has TRBV19 and TRBJ1-1; D call uncertain. V shed 0 bases and J shed 1 base, with 6 bases lying between them. This CDR3 is built from 14 residues. Germline V lookup: CDR1 LNHDA, CDR2 SQIVND (reference sequence).

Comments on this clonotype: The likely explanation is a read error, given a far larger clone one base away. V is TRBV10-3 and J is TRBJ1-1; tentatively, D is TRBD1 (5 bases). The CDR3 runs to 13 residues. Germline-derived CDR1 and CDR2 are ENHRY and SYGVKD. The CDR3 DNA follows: TGTGCCAGCAGTACAGGCAGGGACGCTGAAGCTTTCTTT. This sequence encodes CASSTGRDAEAFF.

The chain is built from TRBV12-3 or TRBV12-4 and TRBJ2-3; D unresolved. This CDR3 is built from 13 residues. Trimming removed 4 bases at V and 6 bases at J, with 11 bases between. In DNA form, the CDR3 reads TGTGCCAGCAGTTCCGTATATATGGATACGCAGTATTTT. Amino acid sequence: CASSSVYMDTQYF.

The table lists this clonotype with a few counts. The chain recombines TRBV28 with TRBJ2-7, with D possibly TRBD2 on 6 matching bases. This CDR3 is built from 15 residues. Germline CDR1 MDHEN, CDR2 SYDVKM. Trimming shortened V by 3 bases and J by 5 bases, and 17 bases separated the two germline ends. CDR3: CASSFGTSLVNEQYF. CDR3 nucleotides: TGTGCCAGCAGTTTCGGAACTAGCTTAGTCAACGAGCAGTACTTC.

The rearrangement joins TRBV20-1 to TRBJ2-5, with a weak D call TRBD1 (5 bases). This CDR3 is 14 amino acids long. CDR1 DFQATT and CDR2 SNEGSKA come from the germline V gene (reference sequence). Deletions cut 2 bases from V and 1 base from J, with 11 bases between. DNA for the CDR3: TGCAGTGCTAGATCAATTACAGGCCAAGAGACCCAGTACTTC. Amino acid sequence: CSARSITGQETQYF.

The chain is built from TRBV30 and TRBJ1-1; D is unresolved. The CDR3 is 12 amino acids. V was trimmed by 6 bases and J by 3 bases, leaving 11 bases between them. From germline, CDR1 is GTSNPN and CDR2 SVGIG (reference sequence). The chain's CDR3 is CACTQLYTEAFF. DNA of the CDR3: TGTGCCTGCACACAGCTGTACACTGAAGCTTTCTTT.

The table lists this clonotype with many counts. As DNA, the CDR3 is TGTGCCAGCAGCCATACAACAGGGGGCCAGCCCCAGCATTTT. Its translation: CASSHTTGGQPQHF. The chain links TRBV7-2 to TRBJ1-5; 9 positions agree with TRBD1. Trimming at V came to 5 bases and at J to 7 bases, leaving 6 bases not matched to a gene. CDR1 and CDR2 (germline): SGHTA, FQGNSA. This CDR3 region has 14 residues.

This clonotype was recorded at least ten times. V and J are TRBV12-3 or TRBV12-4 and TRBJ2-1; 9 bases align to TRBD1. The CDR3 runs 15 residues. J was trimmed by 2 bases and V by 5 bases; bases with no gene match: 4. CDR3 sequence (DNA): TGTGCCAGCAGTCTAACAGGGGGCGCCTACAATGAGCAGTTCTTC. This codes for CASSLTGGAYNEQFF.

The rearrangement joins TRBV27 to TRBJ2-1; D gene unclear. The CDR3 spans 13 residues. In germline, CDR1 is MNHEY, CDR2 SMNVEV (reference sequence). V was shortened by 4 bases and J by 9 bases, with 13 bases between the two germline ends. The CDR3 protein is CASSYHRLGEQFF. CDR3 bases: TGTGCCAGCAGTTACCACAGACTGGGTGAGCAGTTCTTC.

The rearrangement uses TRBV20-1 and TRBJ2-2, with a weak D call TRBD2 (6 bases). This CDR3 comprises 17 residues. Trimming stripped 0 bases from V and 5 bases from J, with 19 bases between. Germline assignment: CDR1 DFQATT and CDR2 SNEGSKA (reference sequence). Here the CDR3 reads CSARDPGRGRRTGELFF. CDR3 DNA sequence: TGCAGTGCTAGAGATCCGGGACGAGGGAGGAGAACCGGGGAGCTGTTTTTT.

The CDR3 reads CASIPQQGGLYGYTF. CDR3 nucleotide sequence: TGTGCCAGCATTCCCCAACAGGGGGGACTGTATGGCTACACCTTC. V gene TRBV6-1 combines with J gene TRBJ1-2; 8 positions agree with TRBD1. The J segment lost 5 bases and the V segment lost 7 bases, leaving 12 bases of the junction unmatched. The CDR3 contains 15 residues. CDR1 MNHNS and CDR2 SASEGT come from the germline V gene.

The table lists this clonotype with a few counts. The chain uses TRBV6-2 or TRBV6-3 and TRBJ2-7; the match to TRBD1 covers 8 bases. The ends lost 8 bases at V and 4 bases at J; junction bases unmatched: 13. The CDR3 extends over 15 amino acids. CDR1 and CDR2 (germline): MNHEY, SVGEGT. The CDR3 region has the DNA TGTGCCAGCGTAACGACCAGGGGGCAAAGGTACGAGCAGTACTTC. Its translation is CASVTTRGQRYEQYF.

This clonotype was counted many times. CDR3 sequence: CASSYSAGGPLTQYF. CDR3 DNA: TGTGCCAGCAGTTACTCGGCGGGAGGGCCTTTGACCCAGTACTTC. The chain is built from TRBV6-5 and TRBJ2-5; TRBD2 aligns across 9 bases. This CDR3 has 15 residues. CDR1 is MNHEY, CDR2 SVGAGI, per germline. V shed 0 bases and J 7 bases; nucleotides not matched to a gene: 6.